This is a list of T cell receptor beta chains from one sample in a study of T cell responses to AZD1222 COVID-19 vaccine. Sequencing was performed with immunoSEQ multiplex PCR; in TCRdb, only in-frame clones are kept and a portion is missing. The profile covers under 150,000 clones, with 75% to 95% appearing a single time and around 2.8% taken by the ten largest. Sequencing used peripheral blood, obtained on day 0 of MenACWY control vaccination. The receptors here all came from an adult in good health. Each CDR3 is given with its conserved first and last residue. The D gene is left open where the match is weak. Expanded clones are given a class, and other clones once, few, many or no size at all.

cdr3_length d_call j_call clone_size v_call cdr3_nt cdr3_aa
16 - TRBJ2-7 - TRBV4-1 TGCGCCAGCAGCCAAGAAGCGGCAGGGAGCACCTACGAGCAGTACTTC CASSQEAAGSTYEQYF
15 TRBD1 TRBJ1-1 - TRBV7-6 TGTGCCAGCAGCTCGACAGGGGGATCGGGCACTGAAGCTTTCTTT CASSSTGGSGTEAFF
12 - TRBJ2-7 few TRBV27 TGTGCCAGCAGTCCCCGTGGGAACGAGCAGTACTTC CASSPRGNEQYF
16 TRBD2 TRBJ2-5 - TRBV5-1 TGCGCCAGCAGCTTGGAGACTAGCGGGGGCGGGGAGACCCAGTACTTC CASSLETSGGGETQYF
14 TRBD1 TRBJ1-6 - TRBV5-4 TGTGCCAGCAGCTTAAGTCAGGGGGTTTCACCCCTCCACTTT CASSLSQGVSPLHF
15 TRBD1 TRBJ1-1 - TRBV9 TGTGCCAGCAGTTACAGGGGGACAATGAACACTGAAGCTTTCTTT CASSYRGTMNTEAFF
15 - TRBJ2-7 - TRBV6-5 TGTGCCAGCAGCCCCCAACAGTCCCCCCCATACGAGCAGTACTTC CASSPQQSPPYEQYF
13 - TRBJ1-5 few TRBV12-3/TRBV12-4 TGTGCCAGCAGTCCCAGTGGGGAGCAGCCCCAGCATTTT CASSPSGEQPQHF
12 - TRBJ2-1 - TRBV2 TGTGCCACAAATGGAGGGCGGGATGAGCAGTTCTTC CATNGGRDEQFF
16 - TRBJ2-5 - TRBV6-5 TGTGCCAGCAGTTACTCGCCACGGAACAGTAAAGAGACCCAGTACTTC CASSYSPRNSKETQYF
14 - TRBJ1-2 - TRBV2 TGTGCCAGCAGTGAAGAGGGCAGGTACTATGGCTACACCTTC CASSEEGRYYGYTF
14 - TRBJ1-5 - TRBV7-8 TGTGCCAGCAGCTCGGGGGCAGGTAGTCAGCCCCAGCATTTT CASSSGAGSQPQHF
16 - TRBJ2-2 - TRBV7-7 TGTGCCAGCAGCCAGACTACATCCCCGAACACCGGGGAGCTGTTTTTT CASSQTTSPNTGELFF
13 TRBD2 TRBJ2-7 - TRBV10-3 TGTGCCATCACTTCCGGGAGGGCGGCCGAGCAGTACTTC CAITSGRAAEQYF
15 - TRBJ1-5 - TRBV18 TGTGCCAGCTCACCAACCATGGGTCGGGGCCAGCCCCAGCATTTT CASSPTMGRGQPQHF
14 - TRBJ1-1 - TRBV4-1 TGCGCCAGCAGCCAAGTCAGCAGGGACACTGAAGCTTTCTTT CASSQVSRDTEAFF
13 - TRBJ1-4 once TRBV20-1 TGCAGTGCTAGTAACGGAATTAATGAAAAACTGTTTTTT CSASNGINEKLFF
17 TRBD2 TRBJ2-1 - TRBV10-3 TGTGCCATCAGTTCGGGACTAGCTGAAACCTCCTACAATGAGCAGTTCTTC CAISSGLAETSYNEQFF
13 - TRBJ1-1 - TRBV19 TGTCCTCCAGGTGGACACCCGAACACTGAAGCTTTCTTT CPPGGHPNTEAFF
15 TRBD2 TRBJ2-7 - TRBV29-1 TGCAGCACCCGACTAGCGGGGGGACCCTCCTACGAGCAGTACTTC CSTRLAGGPSYEQYF
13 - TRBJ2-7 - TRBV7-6 TGTGCCAGCAGCTTAAATTCGCCGGCCGAGCAGTACTTC CASSLNSPAEQYF
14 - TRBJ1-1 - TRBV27 TGTGCCAGCAGTTTATCGGGGGGTTTGACTGAAGCTTTCTTT CASSLSGGLTEAFF
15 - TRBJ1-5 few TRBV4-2 TGTGCCAGCAGCCAAGATGGTCAGGGTAGTCAGCCCCAGCATTTT CASSQDGQGSQPQHF
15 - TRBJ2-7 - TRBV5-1 TGCGCCAGCAGCTTCGGGGGACTGCGGCTCGAAAAAATGTACTTC CASSFGGLRLEKMYF
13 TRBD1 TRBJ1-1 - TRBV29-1 TGCAGCGCGGGACAGTCGGAGAACACTGAAGCTTTCTTT CSAGQSENTEAFF
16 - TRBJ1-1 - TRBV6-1 TGTGCCAGCAGTGAACAGGAAGGGGCGTTGAACACTGAAGCTTTCTTT CASSEQEGALNTEAFF
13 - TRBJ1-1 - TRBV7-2 TGTGCCAGCAGCTCCCCGCATGGGACTGAAGCTTTCTTT CASSSPHGTEAFF
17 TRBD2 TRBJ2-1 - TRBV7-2 TGTGCCAGCAGCAGATCACCCACGCGGGAGTTGTACAATGAGCAGTTCTTC CASSRSPTRELYNEQFF
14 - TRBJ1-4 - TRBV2 TGTGCCAGCTTCCTCTGGGGGATTCATGAAAAACTGTTTTTT CASFLWGIHEKLFF
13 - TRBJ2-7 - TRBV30 TGTGCCTGGAGTGGACGGGCAAGCTACGAGCAGTACTTC CAWSGRASYEQYF
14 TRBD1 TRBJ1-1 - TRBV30 TGTGCCTGGAGTGGGGACAGGACTCGGACGGGAGCTTTCTTT CAWSGDRTRTGAFF
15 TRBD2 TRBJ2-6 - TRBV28 TGTGCCCGCAGCCGGGGGGGGGCTGGGGCCAACGTCCTGACTTTC CARSRGGAGANVLTF
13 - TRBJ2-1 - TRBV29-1 TGCAGCGTTGGAACAGGGAATAGCAATGAGCAGTTCTTC CSVGTGNSNEQFF
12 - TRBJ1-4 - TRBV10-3 TGTGCCATCAGCAGGGAAAATGAAAAACTGTTTTTT CAISRENEKLFF
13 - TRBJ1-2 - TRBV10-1 TGCGCCAGCAGTCCAGGGACTAACTATGGCTACACCTTC CASSPGTNYGYTF
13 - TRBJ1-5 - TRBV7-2 TGTGCCAGCAGCTTAAGGGGGAATCAGCCCCAGCATTTT CASSLRGNQPQHF
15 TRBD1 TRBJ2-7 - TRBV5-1 TGCGCCAGCAGCCCCGGACAGGGGGGGACCTACGAGCAGTACTTC CASSPGQGGTYEQYF
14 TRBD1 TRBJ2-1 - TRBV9 TGTGCCAGCAGCGTGGGGACAGGGGGGCATGAGCAGTTCTTC CASSVGTGGHEQFF
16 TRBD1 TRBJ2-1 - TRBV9 TGTGCCAGCAGCGCGGTGAGACAGGGGTCCTACAATGAGCAGTTCTTC CASSAVRQGSYNEQFF
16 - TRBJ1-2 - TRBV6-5 TGTGCCAGCAGTTACTCCGAGGAAGGGCAGTCGGATGGCTACACCTTC CASSYSEEGQSDGYTF